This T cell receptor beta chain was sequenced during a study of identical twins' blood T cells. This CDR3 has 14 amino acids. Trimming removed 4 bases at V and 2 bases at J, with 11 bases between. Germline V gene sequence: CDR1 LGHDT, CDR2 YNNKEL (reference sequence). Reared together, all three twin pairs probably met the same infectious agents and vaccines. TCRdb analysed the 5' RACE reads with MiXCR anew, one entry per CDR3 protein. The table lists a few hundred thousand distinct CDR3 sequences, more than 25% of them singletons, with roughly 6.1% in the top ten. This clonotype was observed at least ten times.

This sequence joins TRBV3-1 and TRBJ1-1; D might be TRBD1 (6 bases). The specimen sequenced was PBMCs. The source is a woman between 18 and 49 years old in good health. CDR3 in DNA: TGTGCCAGCAGCCCGGGACATCAAAACACTGAAGCTTTCTTT. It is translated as CASSPGHQNTEAFF.